This is a list of T cell receptor beta chains from one sample in a study of T cell repertoires in urothelial bladder cancer. Only in-frame clones appear in the TCRdb table, and some are missing; sequencing was by immunoSEQ multiplex PCR. The repertoire includes approximately 2,000 clones, about 80% of them detected once, and under 13% sits in the top ten. Sample: tumor-infiltrating cells from bladder cancer. The receptors derive from a human donor with urothelial carcinoma. Both conserved end residues are part of each CDR3. A D gene is named only where the DNA matches it firmly. Clone sizes are given selectively: once, few, many, or a class where the clone is expanded.

j_call v_call clone_size d_call cdr3_nt cdr3_aa
TRBJ1-1 TRBV5-1 . TRBD1 TGCGCCAGCAGCTCCCGGACAGGAAGGATGAACACTGAAGCTTTCTTT CASSSRTGRMNTEAFF
TRBJ2-7 TRBV6-5 . TRBD2 TGTGCCAGCAGAACTAGCGGGGACTCCTACGAGCAGTACTTC CASRTSGDSYEQYF
TRBJ2-3 TRBV11-3 once TRBD2 TGTGCCAGCAGCACCCGCGCCGCGCGGGGGAATACGCAGTATTTT CASSTRAARGNTQYF
TRBJ2-1 TRBV30 . . TGTGCCTGGATGTTAGGATACGAGCAGTTCTTC CAWMLGYEQFF
TRBJ2-3 TRBV6-5 . . TGTGCCAGCAGTTACGGGACGCCCTACACAGATACGCAGTATTTT CASSYGTPYTDTQYF
TRBJ2-7 TRBV5-1 . . TGCGCCAGCAGCCGAGGGACGGCCAGCTCCTACGAGCAGTACTTC CASSRGTASSYEQYF
TRBJ2-3 TRBV25-1 . TRBD2 TGTGCCAGCAGTGGTGATTCCGGGACTAGAGGAGATACGCAGTATTTT CASSGDSGTRGDTQYF
TRBJ2-2 TRBV19 once TRBD2 TGTGCCAGTAGTGTACTAGCGGGGGGACACACCGGGGAGCTGTTTTTT CASSVLAGGHTGELFF
TRBJ1-5 TRBV6-1 . . TGTGCCAGCAGTTGGCAGCAGTATAGCAATCAGCCCCAGCATTTT CASSWQQYSNQPQHF
TRBJ2-2 TRBV7-3 . TRBD2 TGTGCCAGCAGCGCACTCGGGACTAGCGGGGCGATAAACACCGGGGAGCTGTTTTTT CASSALGTSGAINTGELFF
TRBJ1-5 TRBV15 . . TGTGCCACCAGCAGAGATTTTAGAGGGGCCTCCGGGTCCCAGCATTTT CATSRDFRGASGSQHF
TRBJ1-1 TRBV11-2 . TRBD1 TGTGCCAGCAGCTTAGATCCCCTAAGTGCCGGGACAGGGAAAGACACTGAAGCTTTCTTT CASSLDPLSAGTGKDTEAFF
TRBJ1-1 TRBV29-1 . . TGCAGCCCTAGGGAGGTCGCCACTGAAGCTTTCTTT CSPREVATEAFF
TRBJ1-5 TRBV11-3 . . TGTGCCAGCAGCCTGAATTTGGAACAGCCCCAGCATTTT CASSLNLEQPQHF
TRBJ2-4 TRBV7-2 . TRBD2 TGTGCCAGCACCTTAAGAGCGGGAGCATCCCCGAGGAACATTCAGTACTTC CASTLRAGASPRNIQYF
TRBJ2-7 TRBV9 . . TGTGCCAGCAGCGTAGTGGCAGGGGAATCCTACGAGCAGTACTTC CASSVVAGESYEQYF
TRBJ2-3 TRBV5-1 . TRBD2 TGCGCCAGCAGCGTAGATACCCCGCCTAGCGGTGGTGGAGATACGCAGTATTTT CASSVDTPPSGGGDTQYF
TRBJ2-7 TRBV11-3 . TRBD1 TGTGCCAGCAGCTTAGAAGGCGACAGGGTGAAGCAGTACTTC CASSLEGDRVKQYF
TRBJ1-1 TRBV29-1 . . TGCAGCGTTGGCGTATGGGGCACTGAAGCTTTCTTT CSVGVWGTEAFF
TRBJ2-1 TRBV14 once TRBD2 TGTGCCAGCAGCCAAGCGGGAGGGGGTGAGCAGTTCTTC CASSQAGGGEQFF
TRBJ1-6 TRBV21-1 few . TGTGCCAGCAGCATGGGACAGGGCTGGGGTAATTCACCCCTCCACTTT CASSMGQGWGNSPLHF
TRBJ2-7 TRBV18 . . TGTGCCAGCTCACCCAGGGGCGGGGGAGCCTACGAGCAGTACTTC CASSPRGGGAYEQYF
TRBJ1-5 TRBV5-5 . . TGTGCCAGCAGCATTGAGGGGGTTAGCAATCAGCCCCAGCATTTT CASSIEGVSNQPQHF
TRBJ1-2 TRBV10-3 few . TGTGCCATCAGCGCCAACTACTATGGCTACACCTTC CAISANYYGYTF
TRBJ2-7 TRBV7-9 few . TGTGCCAGCAGCTTACTCCCCGGAGCGTACCCTCAGTACTTC CASSLLPGAYPQYF
TRBJ2-7 TRBV27 . . TGTGCCAGCAGTTTACAGGGGCTACTGGGAGAGCAGTACTTC CASSLQGLLGEQYF
TRBJ2-1 TRBV5-1 . TRBD2 TGCGCCAGCAGCCTAGCGGGGGTGGGGTTAAATGAGCAGTTCTTC CASSLAGVGLNEQFF
TRBJ2-1 TRBV19 . . TGTGCCAGTAGTATAGGGTCCTCCTCCTTTTACAATGAGCAGTTCTTC CASSIGSSSFYNEQFF
TRBJ2-2 TRBV6-5 . . TGTGCCAGCTCCTGGAGGTCTGCGAACACCGGGGAGCTGTTTTTT CASSWRSANTGELFF
TRBJ2-3 TRBV7-2 . TRBD2 TGTGCCAGCAGCTATGGGACTAGCGGGGGACTAACAGATACGCAGTATTTT CASSYGTSGGLTDTQYF
TRBJ2-7 TRBV10-3 . . TGTGCCATCGAGGGGGTAGGTTCTGGCGAGCAGTACTTC CAIEGVGSGEQYF
TRBJ2-2 TRBV4-3 . . TGCGCCAGCAGCCAACACGGACCCGAGACCGGGGAGCTGTTTTTT CASSQHGPETGELFF
TRBJ1-1 TRBV11-3 . . TGTGCCAGCAGCTGGGGGGGGTCTGAAGCTTTCTTT CASSWGGSEAFF
TRBJ2-7 TRBV15 few TRBD1 TGTGCCACCGAGGGTCCCGGGACAGGGGGCGGGCAGTACTTC CATEGPGTGGGQYF
TRBJ1-6 TRBV5-6 . TRBD1 TGTGCCAGCAGCTTGGGGACAGGGGATTCACCCCTCCACTTT CASSLGTGDSPLHF
TRBJ1-2 TRBV7-2 . . TGTGCCAGCAGCTTAGGCTACGGGGGCAACTATGGCTACACCTTC CASSLGYGGNYGYTF
TRBJ2-7 TRBV6-5 . . TGTGCCAGCAGTGATCCGACCCGAGAGTACGAGCAGTACTTC CASSDPTREYEQYF
TRBJ1-2 TRBV5-1 . . TGCGCCAGCAGCTTAGATCGGGGGAGGAGCTATGGCTACACCTTC CASSLDRGRSYGYTF
TRBJ2-2 TRBV10-2 . TRBD2 TGCGCCAGCCGAGGACTAGCGGGAGATACCGGGGAGCTGTTTTTT CASRGLAGDTGELFF
TRBJ2-5 TRBV13 . . TGTGCCAGCAGCTTAGGTGGGGGGACCCAAGAGACCCAGTACTTC CASSLGGGTQETQYF
TRBJ2-1 TRBV11-3 . . TGTGCCAGCAGCTTAGGTGGCCAGCAGACTGAGCAGTTCTTC CASSLGGQQTEQFF
TRBJ1-5 TRBV9 . . TGTGCCAGCAGCGTAGGCAGGGGAAGCCAGCCCCAGCATTTT CASSVGRGSQPQHF
TRBJ2-2 TRBV5-3 . TRBD1 TGTGCCAGAAGTTCGGACAGGGAACCGAGCGGGGAGCTGTTTTTT CARSSDREPSGELFF
TRBJ1-1 TRBV11-2 . . TGTGCCAGCAGCTTAATAGACGGGACTGGTGGTGAAGCTTTCTTT CASSLIDGTGGEAFF
TRBJ1-5 TRBV6-5 . . TGTGCCAGCAGTTATTCCTATAGCAATCAGCCCCAGCATTTT CASSYSYSNQPQHF
TRBJ1-2 TRBV4-3 large TRBD1 TGCGCCAGCAGCCGACAGGGGGCACCGGGATTCTATGGCTACACCTTC CASSRQGAPGFYGYTF